This TCR beta chain was sequenced during a study of vaccination and CD4 T cells after COVID-19. Specified treatment: approximately nine-day PBMC culture with coronavirus spike peptide pools or control peptides (ViraFEST assay). PCR positivity dates ran from March to December 2020, preceding US Alpha, Beta and Delta variants. Points on this clonotype: Its antigen is still unknown.

An Oncomine TCR Beta short-read assay was used to sequence the DNA from cultured CD4+ T cells. Genomic DNA extraction was carried out from cultured CD4+ T cells. TCRdb re-called the PCR reads with MiXCR, one entry per CDR3 protein. The table shows roughly 10,000 distinct CDR3 sequences, with less than 55% occurring only once. This receptor was identified in a human donor who had recovered from COVID-19. The source material was CD4+ T cells from blood, cultured in vitro.

CDR3: CASSQGGGNTEAFF. In DNA form, the CDR3 reads TGTGCCAGCAGCCAAGGGGGGGGGAACACTGAAGCTTTCTTT. The rearrangement joins TRBV4-2 to TRBJ1-1; D possibly corresponds to TRBD1 (5 bases). The CDR3 runs 14 residues. CDR1 is LGHNA and CDR2 is YNFKEQ in the germline V gene. V was cut by 1 base and J by 1 base, with 7 bases left in between.